This T cell receptor (beta chain) was sequenced during a study of cytotoxic CD8 clonotypes in ibrutinib-treated CLL. Details on this clone: What it binds is unknown.

Germline CDR1 is KGHSH and CDR2 is LQKENI. The CDR3 spans 13 residues. With 3 bases removed from V and 1 base from J, the gap between germline ends came to 6 bases. Libraries were prepared by immunoSEQ multiplex PCR; TCRdb keeps only in-frame clonotypes and omits some of them. The sample includes over 45,000 clones, around 55% of them seen just once. Study-wide findings and caveats: Clonotypes that were public were uncommon, and they contracted or stayed stable on treatment.

V usage is TRBV18 and J usage is TRBJ2-5; no definite D call. This clonotype originated in a human donor with chronic lymphocytic leukemia. The specimen comprised PBMCs, sampled after 24 months of ibrutinib treatment. This chain's CDR3 is CASSPAVQETQYF. The CDR3 bases are TGTGCCAGCTCACCTGCAGTCCAAGAGACCCAGTACTTC.